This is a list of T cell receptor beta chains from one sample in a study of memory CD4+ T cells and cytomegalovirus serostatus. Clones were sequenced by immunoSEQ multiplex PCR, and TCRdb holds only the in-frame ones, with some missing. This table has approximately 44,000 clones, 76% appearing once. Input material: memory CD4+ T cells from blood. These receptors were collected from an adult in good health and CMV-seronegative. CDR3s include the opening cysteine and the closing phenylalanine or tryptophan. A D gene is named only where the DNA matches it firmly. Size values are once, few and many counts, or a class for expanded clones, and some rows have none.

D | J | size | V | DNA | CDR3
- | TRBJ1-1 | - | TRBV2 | TGTGCCGGCACACAAGGGGAGAACACTGAAGCTTTCTTT | CAGTQGENTEAFF
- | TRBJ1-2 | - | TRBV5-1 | TGCGCCAGCAGCTTGGAGGGGAGCTATGGCTACACCTTC | CASSLEGSYGYTF
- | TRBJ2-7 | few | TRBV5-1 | TGCGCCAGCAGCTCGGGACTTTCCTACGAGCAGTACTTC | CASSSGLSYEQYF
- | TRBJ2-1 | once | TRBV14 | TGTGCCAGCTCGTTGGGGAGCTCCTACAATGAGCAGTTCTTC | CASSLGSSYNEQFF
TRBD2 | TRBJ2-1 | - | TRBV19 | TGTGCCAGTAGTTTAGCGACTAGCGCGGGCCGTGAGCAGTTCTTC | CASSLATSAGREQFF
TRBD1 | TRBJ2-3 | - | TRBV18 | TGTGCCAGCTCACCTGGACAGGGAGGTACTGATACGCAGTATTTT | CASSPGQGGTDTQYF
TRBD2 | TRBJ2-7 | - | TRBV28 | TGTGCCAGCAGCTACTATAGCGGGGGGCCGGCCTACGAGCAGTACTTC | CASSYYSGGPAYEQYF
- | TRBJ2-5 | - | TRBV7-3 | TGTGCCAGCAGCCCCGGCGCTCAAGAGACCCAGTACTTC | CASSPGAQETQYF
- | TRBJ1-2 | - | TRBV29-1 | TGCAGCGTTGAAAATCTCCGGAGGGGCTACACCTTC | CSVENLRRGYTF
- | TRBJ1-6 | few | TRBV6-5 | TGTGCCAGCAGTTACTCTTTCCAGCCCGGATCACCCCTCCACTTT | CASSYSFQPGSPLHF
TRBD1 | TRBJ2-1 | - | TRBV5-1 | TGCGCCAGCAGCGAGGGGGCTGGCAATGAGCAGTTCTTC | CASSEGAGNEQFF
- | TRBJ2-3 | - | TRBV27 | TGTGCCAGCAGTTTAAACCGGGTAGCGGATACGCAGTATTTT | CASSLNRVADTQYF
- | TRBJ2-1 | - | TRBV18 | TGTGCCAGCTCACCACAGGGGCCAAAAAACTACAATGAGCAGTTCTTC | CASSPQGPKNYNEQFF
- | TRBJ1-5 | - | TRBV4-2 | TGTGCCAGCAGCCAAGATCTAGGCAGGGTATCTCAGCCCCAGCATTTT | CASSQDLGRVSQPQHF
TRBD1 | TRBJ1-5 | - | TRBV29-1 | TGCAGCGTTGGGGGACAGGGTAATCAGCCCCAGCATTTT | CSVGGQGNQPQHF
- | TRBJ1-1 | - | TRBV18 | TGTGCCAGCTCACCCAATTTTTGGGGGGCGCGGACTGAAGCTTTCTTT | CASSPNFWGARTEAFF
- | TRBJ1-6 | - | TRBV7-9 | TGTGCCGGCAGCCATTGGGACGGAAATTCACCCCTCCACTTT | CAGSHWDGNSPLHF
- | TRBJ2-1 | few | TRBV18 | TGTGCCAGCTCACCAGGAGACTCCCAAGGCAATGAGCAGTTCTTC | CASSPGDSQGNEQFF
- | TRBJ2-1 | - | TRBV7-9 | TGTGCCAGCAGCTTAGCTTACAATGAGCAGTTCTTC | CASSLAYNEQFF
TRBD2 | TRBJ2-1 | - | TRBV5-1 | TGCGCCAGCAGCCCCGAGGGGCGGGGGGCCTGGGATGAGCAGTTCTTC | CASSPEGRGAWDEQFF
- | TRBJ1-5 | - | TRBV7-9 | TGTGCCAGCAGCTTAGTCGGTCTGCCCCAGCATTTT | CASSLVGLPQHF
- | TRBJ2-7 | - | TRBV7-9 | TGTGCCAGCAGCTTAGGAGGTACCGACTCCTACGAGCAGTACTTC | CASSLGGTDSYEQYF
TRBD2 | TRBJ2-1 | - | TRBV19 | TGTGCCAGTAGCCTCAGGGCGGGGGGCCCTGAGCAGTTCTTC | CASSLRAGGPEQFF
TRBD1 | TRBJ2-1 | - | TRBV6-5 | TGTGCCAGCAGAAAACAGGGGGTGCACAATGAGCAGTTCTTC | CASRKQGVHNEQFF
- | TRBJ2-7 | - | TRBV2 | TGTGCCAGCATTTCGGGCGGAGGGAACTACGAGCAGTACTTC | CASISGGGNYEQYF
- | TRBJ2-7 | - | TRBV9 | TGTGCCAGCAGCGTAGAGGCAGGGACCGAGCAGTACTTC | CASSVEAGTEQYF
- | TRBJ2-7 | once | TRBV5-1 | TGCGCCAGCAGCTTGATGCAGGGGAACTACGAGCAGTACTTC | CASSLMQGNYEQYF
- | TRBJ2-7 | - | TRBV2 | TGTGCCAGCAGTATTCGGCCAGGGTGGTCGGGGGAGCAGTACTTC | CASSIRPGWSGEQYF
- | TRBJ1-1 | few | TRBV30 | TGTGCCTGGAGACGACAGTTATCCCACGAAGCTTTCTTT | CAWRRQLSHEAFF
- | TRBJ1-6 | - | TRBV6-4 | TGTGCCAGCAGTGTCCGATCGGGGTCTAGTTCACCCCTCCACTTT | CASSVRSGSSSPLHF
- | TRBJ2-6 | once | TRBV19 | TGTGCCAGTAGTGAATGGGGCTCTGGGGCCAACGTCCTGACTTTC | CASSEWGSGANVLTF
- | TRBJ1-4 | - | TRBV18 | TGTGCCAGCTCACCACGGGGGTTTCGAGAAAAACTGTTTTTT | CASSPRGFREKLFF
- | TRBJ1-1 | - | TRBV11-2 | TGTGCCAGTAGGGTCCGGGCGAACACTGAAGCTTTCTTT | CASRVRANTEAFF
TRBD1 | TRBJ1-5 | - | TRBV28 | TGTGCCAGCAGTTTGGGCAGGGGGACCGGTCAGCCCCAGCATTTT | CASSLGRGTGQPQHF
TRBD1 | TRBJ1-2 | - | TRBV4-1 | TGCGCCAGCAGCCCCCCGGGACAGCTAAATGGCTACACCTTC | CASSPPGQLNGYTF
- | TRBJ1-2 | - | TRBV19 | TGTGCCAGTAGTATACCGACAGGTCGAGGCTACACCTTC | CASSIPTGRGYTF
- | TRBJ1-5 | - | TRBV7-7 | TGTGCTAGCAGCTTGCCACTCAGGCCCCAGCATTTT | CASSLPLRPQHF
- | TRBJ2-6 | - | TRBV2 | TGTGCCAGCAGTTTGCCACGGGGGGCCGCGATCTCTGGGGCCAACGTCCTGACTTTC | CASSLPRGAAISGANVLTF
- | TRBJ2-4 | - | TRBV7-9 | TGTGCCAGCAGCTTCGGTACACTGCTAAACATTCAGTACTTC | CASSFGTLLNIQYF
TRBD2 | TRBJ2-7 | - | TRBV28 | TGTGCCAGCAGTTTACTCTCTGCTAGCGGGTACTTTCAGTACTTC | CASSLLSASGYFQYF
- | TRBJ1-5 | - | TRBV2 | TGTGCCAGCAGTGGAGGCCCCGGGGAAGCCCAGCATTTT | CASSGGPGEAQHF
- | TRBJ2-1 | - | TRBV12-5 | TGTGCTAGTGGTTTGGTAGTTGTAGGGGAGGTGGATGAGCAGTTCTTC | CASGLVVVGEVDEQFF
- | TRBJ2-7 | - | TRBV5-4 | TGTGCCAGCAGCCAGGGACTCAATGCCTACGAGCAGTACTTC | CASSQGLNAYEQYF
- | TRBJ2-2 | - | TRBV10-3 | TGTGCCATCAGCGCGGGACTGAAGAACACCGGGGAGCTGTTTTTT | CAISAGLKNTGELFF
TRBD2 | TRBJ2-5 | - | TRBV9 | TGTGCCAGCAGCGGGTCTAGCGGGGGGGCCCAGGAGACCCAGTACTTC | CASSGSSGGAQETQYF
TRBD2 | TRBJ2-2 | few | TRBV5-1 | TGCGCCAGCAGCTTCCTTAGCGGGGTGAACACCGGGGAGCTGTTTTTT | CASSFLSGVNTGELFF
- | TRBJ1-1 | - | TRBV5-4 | TGTGCCAGCAGCTTGGTGCTGGGAATAGGTAGGATGAACACTGAAGCTTTCTTT | CASSLVLGIGRMNTEAFF
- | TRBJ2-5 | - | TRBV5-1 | TGCGCCAGCCGCTGGGGGAGGATGGAGACCCAGTACTTC | CASRWGRMETQYF
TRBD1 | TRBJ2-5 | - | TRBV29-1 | TGCAGCGCCGCGATGGGACAGGGGGAGACCCAGTACTTC | CSAAMGQGETQYF